The text below deals with one T cell receptor beta chain. This sample is part of a study of blood T cell repertoires in COVID-19. About the research overall: Researchers got acute and convalescent COVID-19 samples from the United States, Italy and Spain. T cells, B-cell-depleted T cells, or PBMCs supplied cDNA or gDNA.

The Seattle patients joined while their infection was active and were tracked longitudinally afterward. Germline V CDR1 and CDR2: LNHDA, SQIVND (reference sequence). V dropped 4 bases and J dropped 3; count of bases not matched to a gene: 5. CDR3 length: 14 amino acids. In the original analysis: Researchers report that nucleated cell counts were estimated from reference gene primer amplification. The method was immunoSEQ multiplex PCR; TCRdb's version includes in-frame clones alone and lacks a portion of them. D and trimming were read from the DNA, whereas the V and J calls and clone size are those reported in that table. The top ten hold roughly 18% of the sample, which has some 190,000 clones, more than 75% seen once.

The sequence derives from a person aged 65 to 85 with COVID-19, enrolled during active disease. Sequenced sample: peripheral blood. The rearrangement joins TRBV19 to TRBJ1-2; 7 bases fit TRBD1. The CDR3 DNA sequence: TGTGCCAGTAGTACGGGACAGCTACACTATGGCTACACCTTC. It specifies CASSTGQLHYGYTF.